In its sample, the clone carrying this T cell receptor beta chain was seen once. The assay was immunoSEQ multiplex PCR, and TCRdb's table has in-frame clones only and misses some. The repertoire holds 640,000 or so clones, around 87% seen once, with 0.0094% in the top ten. V lost 7 bases, J lost 5 bases, and 8 bases stayed unmatched. Germline V gives CDR1 SGHRS, CDR2 YFSETQ. The CDR3 runs 15 residues. The sample is drawn from a study of shared T cell receptors in the human thymus. These data are also associated with another study on human thymus T cells. Turning to that study: Overlap was high between thymic repertoires from unrelated individuals, as reported in related research.

Source material: thymocytes. The chain carries TRBV5-1 and TRBJ2-5; 13 bases are a match to TRBD2. The receptor comes from a boy in the first two years of life with a congenital heart defect. As DNA, the CDR3 is TGCGCCAGCGGAAGACTAGCGGGGGGTGGGGAGACCCAGTACTTC. It codes for CASGRLAGGGETQYF. The entire variable domain, with the rest obtained from reference TRBV5-1 and TRBJ2-5, is as follows: KAGVTQTPRYLIKTRGQQVTLSCSPISGHRSVSWYQQTPGQGLQFLFEYFSETQRNKGNFPGRFSGRQFSNSRSEMNVSTLELGDSALYLCASGRLAGGGETQYFGPGTRLLVL.